This paragraph reports one TCR beta chain. The antigen remains undetermined. The sample belongs to a study of T cell repertoires in cytomegalovirus infection. Study-level background: Recently identified HLA-C-restricted CMV epitopes and well-studied HLA-B-restricted CMV epitopes were used by the study. Indicated by public TCR beta signatures were CMV infection and matching HLA type. General study points: The study identified carriers of CMV plus the relevant HLA from cumulative public TCR beta family frequency.

Germline V gene data show CDR1 as SGHDN and CDR2 as FVKESK. The ends lost 1 base at V and 5 bases at J; junction bases unmatched: 12. The CDR3 consists of 17 residues. TCRdb fed the reads into MiXCR, producing one record per CDR3 protein. This sample has about 770,000 distinct CDR3 sequences, with around 29% found just once. The clonotype was recovered from a human donor in good health (CMV status not recorded). Some clones in this sample may be carry-over from other donors' samples. This material consisted of cultured CD8+ T cells from PBMCs, taken from culture after CMV antigen stimulation. V usage is TRBV14 and J usage is TRBJ2-3, with 7 bases that match TRBD1. CDR3 sequence reads: CASSQAMTGPLQDTQYF. The CDR3 DNA reads TGTGCCAGCAGCCAAGCCATGACAGGGCCACTGCAAGATACGCAGTATTTT. The full variable domain, with the rest looked up from reference TRBV14 and TRBJ2-3, is EAGVTQFPSHSVIEKGQTVTLRCDPISGHDNLYWYRRVMGKEIKFLLHFVKESKQDESGMPNNRFLAERTGGTYSTLKVQPAELEDSGVYFCASSQAMTGPLQDTQYFGPGTRLTVL.